Given below is one T cell receptor (beta chain) in context. This clonotype appeared many times. Its antigen specificity is not known. Base quality data are lacking; no much larger clone is found one base away. Graves' hyperthyroidism was defined as stable when no progression to ophthalmopathy occurred over 18 months of follow-up. The hyperthyroidism patients were between 18 and 65 years old and newly diagnosed, with a disease duration of less than 2 months. The study excluded patients with uncontrolled infections, other autoimmune diseases, pregnancy or lactation. Diagnoses were established on the basis of clinical symptoms, serum thyroxine and TRAb, thyroid ultrasound, and orbital computed tomography. PBMCs were separated from under 11 ml of fresh peripheral blood using Ficoll-Paque density gradient centrifugation. Total RNA was extracted using Trizol reagent, and RNA quality was assessed on an Agilent 2100 Bioanalyzer.

The CDR3 measures 15 amino acids from cysteine to phenylalanine. The entry retains the CDR3 DNA only, 45 bases that are in frame from base 1. Ends trimmed: V by 3 bases, J by 5 bases; bases unmatched to a gene: 7. CDR1 and CDR2 are drawn from the germline V gene: SGHTA, FQGNSA. These data are taken from a study of T cells in Graves' hyperthyroidism and ophthalmopathy (dated by TCRdb to between 2018 and 2021). At the level of the whole study: Peripheral blood was sampled at the time of initial diagnosis, prior to any treatment. To identify TCR V-J signatures that set the groups apart, the researchers used a discovery cohort of 100 or so patients, made up of about 44 with Graves' ophthalmopathy and about 60 with stable Graves' hyperthyroidism. Following sampling, methimazole starting at 30 mg daily was given to hyperthyroidism patients, and high-dose intravenous methylprednisolone was given to ophthalmopathy patients. TCR Vbeta CDR3 sequencing of 135 peripheral blood samples (approximately 44 ophthalmopathy, over 70 hyperthyroidism and some 17 progressor patients) is reported in the paper. The study also compared thyroid tissue and blood T-cell repertoires from over 5 Graves' hyperthyroidism patients. The 85 to 100 discovery patients were divided at random into training and test sets in a 7:3 ratio. Prospective prediction of ophthalmopathy was tested in an independent validation cohort of 18 to 20 hyperthyroidism patients and 17 patients who later progressed to ophthalmopathy.

What the study reported, not specific to this receptor: In validation, the model predicted progression to ophthalmopathy with roughly 70% sensitivity and about 72% specificity, a median of approximately 6.7 months before onset. No statistical method was used to fix the sample size in advance, and group allocation was not hidden from the investigators. A 13 V-J signature model separated ophthalmopathy from stable hyperthyroidism, with over 85% sensitivity and roughly 82% specificity in cross-validation and 80%/75% in testing. Blood samples also contained most of the expanded thyroid clonotypes (frequency above 0.001), which suggests that blood repertoires may reflect thyroid immune responses.

Amplification of TCR beta CDR3 regions was carried out from RNA transcripts. The TCR CDR3 was subjected to a first round of RT-PCR using the HTBI primer set and the Qiagen OneStep RT-PCR kit. Libraries were constructed in a second round of multiplex PCR, after which size selection and purification were carried out. Paired-end sequencing of the libraries was performed with 100 bp reads on an Illumina HiSeq2000. Per the original workflow: SOAPnuke was used to process the raw data, removing reads that contained adapters or uncalled bases, had a mean Phred below 15, or lacked an exact match to the constant primer or identifier. COPE v1.2.5 was used to merge the high-quality paired reads, and each unique nucleotide sequence was defined as a clonotype. Clonotypes were aligned to IMGT TRBV, TRBD and TRBJ reference segments using MiTCR v1.1. Only V-J combinations with frequency above 0.0001, covering roughly 99% of repertoires, were analysed. A TCS score was defined as the ratio between F50 (clonal expansion) and ExV (chaos), using BLOSUM62-based TCRdist between CDR3 peptides within each V-J. Welch's t-statistics and random forest reduced roughly 540 V-J features to 10 to 15, which were used in a naive Bayes classifier (R e1071). Thyroid-blood repertoire similarity was quantified with the Morisita-Horn index. TCRdb's own reprocessing of the public reads used fastp at Q25 and MiXCR and kept productive beta chains. Each record represents a unique CDR3 protein, reported with the most common genes and DNA among its rows. None of the V and J calls come from the authors' own analysis; TCRdb made them. The sample has 800,000 or so distinct CDR3 sequences on record, 38% of them singletons. The leading ten clones occupy 7.5% to 9.5% of the sample.

The sequencing input was blood. This clonotype originated in a man younger than 35 with Graves' hyperthyroidism. The chain is made from TRBV7-2 and TRBJ2-5, and 9 bases in between align with TRBD2. The DNA sequence is as follows: TGTGCCAGCAGCTTGGGGATAGCGGGAGTCGAGACCCAGTACTTC. Its translation reads: CASSLGIAGVETQYF. Reference TRBV7-2 and TRBJ2-5 genes cover what lies past the CDR3, so the full variable domain is GAGVSQSPSNKVTEKGKDVELRCDPISGHTALYWYRQSLGQGLEFLIYFQGNSAPDKSGLPSDRFSAERTGGSVSTLTIQRTQQEDSAVYLCASSLGIAGVETQYFGPGTRLLVL.